One and the same sample provided the 22 T cell receptor beta chains below, sequenced in a study of T cells in Graves' hyperthyroidism and ophthalmopathy. From RNA transcripts, TCR beta CDR3 regions were amplified. HTBI primers were employed in a first-round RT-PCR of the TCR CDR3. TCRdb ran MiXCR on the multiplex PCR reads and lists one entry per CDR3 protein. The repertoire has 350,000 to 400,000 distinct CDR3 sequences, 19% of them found once; the top ten carry about 3.7%. Sequencing was carried out using blood. Source of these receptors: a woman aged 18-35 years with Graves' hyperthyroidism.

A single count supports this clonotype. The genes are TRBV5-1 and TRBJ2-7; a weak D match, TRBD2 (5 bases). The germline gives CDR1 SGHRS, CDR2 YFSETQ. Trimming removed 3 bases from V and 2 bases from J, with 9 bases in between. The CDR3 runs 13 residues. The CDR3 sequence: CASSSDGAYEQYF. CDR3 DNA sequence: TGCGCCAGCAGCTCTGACGGGGCCTACGAGCAGTACTTC. The full variable domain, rest sourced from reference TRBV5-1 and TRBJ2-7, is KAGVTQTPRYLIKTRGQQVTLSCSPISGHRSVSWYQQTPGQGLQFLFEYFSETQRNKGNFPGRFSGRQFSNSRSEMNVSTLELGDSALYLCASSSDGAYEQYFGPGTRLTVT.

Only one count was recorded for this clonotype. Since a much larger clone is just one base distant, this may be a read error. V gene TRBV7-8 combines with J gene TRBJ1-1; D is possibly TRBD1 (6 bases). CDR1 and CDR2 from the germline V gene are SGHVS and FQNEAQ. This CDR3 is built from 13 residues. CDR3 sequence (DNA): TGTGCCAGCACCGGGGGCTCGAACACTGAAGCTCTCTTT. Its translation: CASTGGSNTEALF.

This clonotype was counted a few times. This chain links TRBV6-1 with TRBJ2-7, with D perhaps TRBD1 (6 bases). The CDR3 is made up of 13 amino acids. In germline, CDR1 is MNHNS, CDR2 SASEGT. Trimming removed 6 bases at V and 1 base at J, with 10 bases between. The DNA for the CDR3 is TGTGCCAGCAGACCCACAGGGTCCTACGAGCAGTACTTC. Its protein is CASRPTGSYEQYF.

In regard to this clonotype: A much bigger clone sits one base away, suggesting this may be a read error. This chain joins TRBV30 and TRBJ1-1, with D unclear. This CDR3 is built from 15 residues. From germline, CDR1 is GTSNPN and CDR2 SVGIG (reference sequence). CDR3 region: CAWRAWTAFRTEVFF. CDR3 coding DNA: TGTGCCTGGAGAGCATGGACCGCTTTTCGGACTGAAGTTTTCTTT.

This clonotype was observed a few times. A clone one base away is much larger, so this may be a read error. The chain combines TRBV2 with TRBJ1-2; D not resolved. Germline CDR1 reads SNHLY; CDR2 reads FYNNEI. This CDR3 is built from 13 residues. In DNA, the CDR3 is TGTTCCAGCAACCCTGCCTATACGGGTGGCTACACCTTC. Amino acid sequence: CSSNPAYTGGYTF.

This clonotype was observed many times. V usage is TRBV5-6 and J usage is TRBJ2-7; D remains ambiguous. V shed 4 bases and J shed 0 bases, with 14 bases lying between them. The germline gives CDR1 SGHDT, CDR2 YYEEEE. The CDR3 loop spans 15 amino acids. The CDR3 DNA sequence: TGTGCCAGCAGCAGATCCGGACGGGCCTCCTACGAGCAGTACTTC. It yields the protein CASSRSGRASYEQYF.

Many counts were recorded for this clonotype. The chain has TRBV28 and TRBJ2-7; TRBD1 is a possible D gene (5 bases). Germline assignment: CDR1 MDHEN and CDR2 SYDVKM. V lost 5 bases to trimming and J lost 3 bases, with 17 bases between them. This CDR3 has 15 residues. The CDR3 reads CASSPSPPGNYEQYF. CDR3 bases: TGTGCCAGCAGTCCCTCCCCCCCAGGGAACTACGAGCAGTACTTC.

This clonotype came up many times. CDR3 nucleotides: TGTGCCAGCAGTGAAGCGCGTATCAGGGGTGATCAGCCCCAGCATTTT. Its translation: CASSEARIRGDQPQHF. This sequence joins TRBV6-1 and TRBJ1-5, with D tentatively TRBD1 (6 bases). This CDR3 is 16 amino acids long. Germline V gives CDR1 MNHNS, CDR2 SASEGT. V was clipped by 0 bases and J by 5 bases, with 14 bases between them.

This rearrangement joins TRBV27 to TRBJ1-2, with unresolved D. The germline CDR1 and CDR2 sequences are MNHEY and SMNVEV (reference sequence). The CDR3 extends over 14 amino acids. Trimming shortened V by 5 bases and J by 7 bases, and 17 bases separated the two germline ends. The CDR3 sequence: CASSPDVQWGGYTF. DNA of the CDR3: TGTGCCAGCAGTCCCGACGTCCAATGGGGTGGCTACACCTTC.

This clonotype was detected ten times or more. The chain employs TRBV2 and TRBJ2-5; perhaps TRBD1 as D (5 bases). The CDR3 is 12 amino acids. Trimming left V 4 bases short and J 3 bases short, with 6 bases between. Germline CDR1 is SNHLY and CDR2 is FYNNEI. This CDR3 is CASSVREETQYF. In nucleotides, the CDR3 is TGTGCCAGCAGTGTCAGGGAAGAGACCCAGTACTTC.

Many counts were recorded for this clonotype. This chain links TRBV6-5 with TRBJ1-3, with D possibly matching TRBD1 (5 bases). This CDR3 comprises 16 residues. Germline CDR1 is MNHEY and CDR2 is SVGAGI. The V end was cut by 6 bases, the J end by 2 bases, with 17 bases between. The CDR3 reads CASSYRRAGAGNTIYF. CDR3 in DNA: TGTGCCAGCAGCTATCGCAGGGCGGGGGCTGGAAACACCATATATTTT.

At least ten counts were recorded for this clonotype. This sequence joins TRBV24-1 and TRBJ2-2; 7 bases line up with TRBD2. The germline gives CDR1 KGHDR, CDR2 SFDVKD. With V trimmed by 3 bases and J by 6 bases, 6 bases remained unmatched. The CDR3 runs 15 residues. The CDR3 here is CATSDPRLAPGELFF. The DNA of the CDR3 is TGTGCCACCAGTGATCCTCGACTAGCCCCCGGGGAGCTGTTTTTT.

This clonotype has a count of ten or more. This CDR3 is CASSFRGGSHEQYF. Written as DNA, the CDR3 is TGTGCCAGCAGTTTTAGGGGAGGAAGCCACGAGCAGTACTTC. V usage is TRBV6-5 and J usage is TRBJ2-7; the D gene is possibly TRBD2 (6 bases). The CDR3 spans 14 residues. Trimming stripped 4 bases from V and 5 bases from J, with 15 bases between. Germline assignment: CDR1 MNHEY and CDR2 SVGAGI.

Of note for this clonotype: This may be a read error: a much more frequent sequence differs by one nucleotide. V gene TRBV28 combines with J gene TRBJ1-5, with D possibly being TRBD1 (5 bases). In germline, CDR1 is MDHEN, CDR2 SYDVKM. CDR3 length: 15 residues. CDR3 sequence: CASSSGTRGNQPEHF. CDR3 sequence (DNA): TGTGCCAGCAGTTCCGGGACCAGAGGAAATCAGCCCGAGCATTTT.

In this sample, this clonotype turned up many times. The V gene is TRBV3-1, the J gene TRBJ1-2; the match to TRBD1 covers 7 bases. Germline CDR1 and CDR2: LGHDT and YNNKEL (reference sequence). CDR3 length: 13 residues. J gave up 5 bases and V 6 bases, and 6 bases lay outside the gene matches. The CDR3 nucleotides read TGTGCCAGCAGGACGAGGGACAGTTATGGCTACACCTTC. Amino acids: CASRTRDSYGYTF.

This clonotype turned up a few times. This chain joins TRBV5-1 and TRBJ2-5; 10 bases map to TRBD1. The CDR3 spans 16 residues. The ends lost 0 bases at V and 3 bases at J; junction bases unmatched: 5. Germline CDR1 SGHRS, CDR2 YFSETQ. DNA for the CDR3: TGCGCCAGCAGCTTGGGGACAGGGGGACCCAAAGAGACCCAGTACTTC. It codes for CASSLGTGGPKETQYF.

The J gene is TRBJ1-5, the V gene TRBV6-2 or TRBV6-3, with 11 bases identical to TRBD1. CDR3 length equals 15 residues. Germline CDR1 is MNHEY and CDR2 is SVGEGT. V trimming: 5 bases; J trimming: 7 bases; junction bases outside the gene matches: 7. DNA of the CDR3: TGTGCCAGCAGTACGGCGGGACAGGGGGGGCAGCCCCAGCATTTT. This encodes CASSTAGQGGQPQHF.

This clonotype has just a few counts. The gene calls are TRBV7-1 and TRBJ2-3; TRBD2 matches 12 bases. TRBV7-1 is an open reading frame, and its role is uncertain. The CDR3 consists of 21 residues. The trim removed 2 bases at V and 2 bases at J, leaving 17 bases unmatched. CDR3 DNA: TGTGCCAGCAGCTCACAGAAAATAGGACTAGCGGGGTTCCCCCACACAGATACGCAGTATTTT. This gives the protein CASSSQKIGLAGFPHTDTQYF.

V is TRBV4-1 and J is TRBJ1-3; no clear D. This CDR3 region has 16 residues. Germline CDR1 and CDR2: MGHRA and YSYEKL. Trimming removed 0 bases from V and 0 bases from J, with 9 bases in between. CDR3 region: CASSQDLAISGNTIYF. The CDR3 coding sequence is TGCGCCAGCAGCCAAGATTTAGCCATCTCTGGAAACACCATATATTTT.

This clonotype came up many times. The chain combines TRBV20-1 with TRBJ2-5; 7 bases match TRBD1. The J segment lost 4 bases and the V segment lost 6 bases, leaving 8 bases of the junction unmatched. Per the germline V gene, CDR1 is DFQATT and CDR2 is SNEGSKA (reference sequence). The CDR3 is made up of 13 amino acids. The CDR3 nucleotides are TGCAGTGCAAACCGGGACAGTCGAGAGACCCAGTACTTC. This translates into CSANRDSRETQYF.

This clonotype has a count of ten or more. At one of its ends the junction is not consistent with the germline gene, which may arise from a read error. The chain employs TRBV20-1 and TRBJ2-5; maybe TRBD1 (5 bases). This CDR3 is built from 14 residues. Per germline, CDR1 DFQATT and CDR2 SNEGSKA (reference sequence). The CDR3 loop is CSAREGALQVTQYF. In DNA form, the CDR3 reads TGCAGTGCTAGAGAAGGGGCCCTCCAAGTGACCCAGTACTTC.

This clonotype was seen many times. This chain links TRBV4-1 with TRBJ1-5, with D perhaps TRBD1 (6 bases). This CDR3 comprises 15 residues. In germline, CDR1 is MGHRA, CDR2 YSYEKL. The germline V and J ends were trimmed by 4 bases and 7 bases, with 17 bases remaining between them. In nucleotides, the CDR3 is TGCGCCAGCAGCCTGGACGTGGGGGCGTCCCAGCCCCAGCATTTT. It codes for CASSLDVGASQPQHF.